This TCR beta chain comes out of a study of neurological immune-mediated disorders. For the study at large: The disease course was relapsing-remitting in 31 and secondary progressive in about 9% of the roughly 34 multiple sclerosis patients. The study, taken as a whole, reports: In HTLV-1-associated myelopathy, TCR clonal expansion was greatest, whereas multiple sclerosis had the least, falling below healthy controls. The multiple sclerosis repertoire cluster had no association with any clinical or MRI feature.

This clonotype has a count of ten or more. The antigen remains undetermined. CDR1 is DFQATT, CDR2 SNEGSKA, per germline (reference sequence). CDR3 size: 18 residues. V dropped 6 bases and J dropped 0; count of bases not matched to a gene: 15. The cDNA was synthesized by means of template-switch 5'RACE, which was carried out with 10-nucleotide random UMIs. TCRdb processed the 5' RACE reads anew with MiXCR; each CDR3 protein has one entry. The table has approximately 66,000 distinct CDR3 sequences, about 3.4% seen once; the top ten hold roughly 3.7%. Sequenced material: PBMCs. J is TRBJ1-5 and V is TRBV20-1; 9 positions match TRBD1. The TCR originated in a man aged 40-49 years with multiple sclerosis. This chain's CDR3 is CSAARLGQGPYSNQPQHF. As DNA, the CDR3 is TGCAGTGCAGCGCGACTGGGACAGGGACCTTATAGCAATCAGCCCCAGCATTTT.